This TCR beta chain was profiled in a study of T cells in Graves' hyperthyroidism and ophthalmopathy. Turning to the study itself: Peripheral blood collection took place at initial diagnosis, before any treatment.

Amplification yielded TCR beta CDR3 regions, with RNA transcripts as the source. The HTBI primer set drove a first-round RT-PCR of the TCR CDR3. MiXCR, run by TCRdb on the multiplex PCR reads, gives a single entry per CDR3 protein. The sample has around 300,000 distinct CDR3 sequences, approximately 14% seen once. Germline lookup yields CDR1 MNHEY and CDR2 SMNVEV (reference sequence). CDR3 size: 15 residues. Trimming shortened V by 5 bases and J by 2 bases, and 13 bases separated the two germline ends. Diagnostic decisions used clinical symptoms, serum thyroxine and TRAb, thyroid ultrasound and orbital computed tomography. This clonotype showed up many times. The antigen is not known. Regarding the study as a whole: Blood samples included most of the expanded thyroid clonotypes exceeding 0.001.

V usage is TRBV27 and J usage is TRBJ2-1; a weak D match, TRBD2 (6 bases). The TCR comes from a woman between 40 and 55 years old with Graves' ophthalmopathy. The specimen sequenced was blood. As DNA, the CDR3 is TGTGCCAGCAGTCCCCGGGGCGGGGCCTACAATGAGCAGTTCTTC. It translates to CASSPRGGAYNEQFF.